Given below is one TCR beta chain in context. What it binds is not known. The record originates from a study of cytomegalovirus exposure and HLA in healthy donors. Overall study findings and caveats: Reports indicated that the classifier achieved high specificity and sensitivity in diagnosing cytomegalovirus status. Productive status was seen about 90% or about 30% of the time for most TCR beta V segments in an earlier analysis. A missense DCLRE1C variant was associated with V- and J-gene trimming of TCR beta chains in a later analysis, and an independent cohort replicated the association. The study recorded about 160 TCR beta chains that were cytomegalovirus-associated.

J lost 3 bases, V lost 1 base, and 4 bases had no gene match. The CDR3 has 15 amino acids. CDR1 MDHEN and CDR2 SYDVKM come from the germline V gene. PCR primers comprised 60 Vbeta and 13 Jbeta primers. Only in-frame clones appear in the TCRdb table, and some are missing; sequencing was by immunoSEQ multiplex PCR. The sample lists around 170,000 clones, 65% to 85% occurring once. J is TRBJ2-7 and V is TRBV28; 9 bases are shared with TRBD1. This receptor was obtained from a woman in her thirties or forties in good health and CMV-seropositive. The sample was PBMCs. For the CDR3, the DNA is TGTGCCAGCAGTTTATCTGGGACAGGGAACTACGAGCAGTACTTC. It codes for CASSLSGTGNYEQYF.